A selection of T cell receptor beta chains follows, all from one sample in a study of shared clonotypes between healthy human individuals. Sequenced by immunoSEQ multiplex PCR; TCRdb stores in-frame clones only, minus some. The sample consists of around 510,000 clones, roughly 95% of them appearing once. The sequencing input was naive CD4+ T cells sorted from blood. These receptors were collected from a woman in her twenties or thirties in good health. Each CDR3 is given with its conserved first and last residue. The order of the fields is J gene, clone size, V gene, D gene, CDR3 DNA, CDR3 protein. The D gene is left open where the match is weak. Expanded clones get a size class; other rows say once, few or many, or leave the size out.

>TRBJ1-2|.|TRBV28|.
TGTGCCGGAGGACAAGCTAACTATGGCTACACCTTC
CAGGQANYGYTF
>TRBJ2-7|.|TRBV5-6|.
TGTGCCAGCAGCTTGCAACAAGTTAACATCTACGAGCAGTACTTC
CASSLQQVNIYEQYF
>TRBJ1-2|.|TRBV28|.
TGTGCCAGCAGTTTTAAGGGTGGCTACACCTTC
CASSFKGGYTF
>TRBJ2-5|.|TRBV6-1|.
TGTGCCAGCAGTGTTCGGGGACGGGAGACCCAGTACTTC
CASSVRGRETQYF
>TRBJ1-2|.|TRBV6-5|TRBD1
TGTGCCAGCAGTACCCAACTAATGACAGGGAACTACACCTTC
CASSTQLMTGNYTF
>TRBJ2-3|once|TRBV6-8|.
TGTGCCAGCACCCCGGGTGGTACGCAGTATTTT
CASTPGGTQYF
>TRBJ2-1|.|TRBV5-1|TRBD1
TGCGCCAGCAGCTTGGGGTTTGGGGGACAGGGGAGTGAGCAGTTCTTC
CASSLGFGGQGSEQFF
>TRBJ1-2|.|TRBV5-6|TRBD1
TGTGCCAGCAGCTACCGGACAGGGGTACAGAAAGGCTACACCTTC
CASSYRTGVQKGYTF
>TRBJ2-3|.|TRBV10-3|.
TGTGCCATCAGTGAGTCGATGGGCAAGACAGATACGCAGTATTTT
CAISESMGKTDTQYF
>TRBJ1-5|.|TRBV28|.
TGTGCCAGCAGTACAGGGTCTAGCAATCAGCCCCAGCATTTT
CASSTGSSNQPQHF
>TRBJ1-1|.|TRBV28|.
TGTGCCAGCTATACAGGGAGCGCCACTGAAGCTTTCTTT
CASYTGSATEAFF
>TRBJ2-7|.|TRBV30|.
TGTGCCTGGAGTGCTTTAGCGGGACAGTACGAGCAGTACTTC
CAWSALAGQYEQYF
>TRBJ2-3|.|TRBV13|.
TGTGCCAGCAGCCTTGGAGACAGGAGCACAGATACGCAGTATTTT
CASSLGDRSTDTQYF
>TRBJ2-6|.|TRBV5-4|.
TGTGCCAGCAGCTTGGGGGGATTCTCTGGGGCCAACGTCCTGACTTTC
CASSLGGFSGANVLTF
>TRBJ2-7|.|TRBV5-1|TRBD2
TGCGCCAGCAGCCCTCGGACTAGCGGCGGCTCCTACGAGCAGTACTTC
CASSPRTSGGSYEQYF
>TRBJ2-7|.|TRBV5-4|TRBD2
TGTGCCAGCAGCGCCGGACTAGCGGGAGGGCCGAGTTTGTACGAGCAGTACTTC
CASSAGLAGGPSLYEQYF
>TRBJ1-1|once|TRBV28|.
TGTGCCAGCAGTTTATCCGGGCCCCCGGGAGCTTTCTTT
CASSLSGPPGAFF
>TRBJ2-2|.|TRBV21-1|.
TGTGCCAGCAGCATCACGACTAAGAACACCGGGGAGCTGTTTTTT
CASSITTKNTGELFF
>TRBJ1-2|once|TRBV5-1|TRBD1
TGCGCCAGCAGTCCCACCGCCGGACAGGGGCAAGTTGGCTACACCTTC
CASSPTAGQGQVGYTF
>TRBJ2-1|.|TRBV28|TRBD2
TGTGCCAGCAGTCGAGGACTAGCGGGAGTAAATAATGAGCAGTTCTTC
CASSRGLAGVNNEQFF
>TRBJ1-1|.|TRBV28|.
TGTGCCAGCGTGCCGGCGCGGGCAGGGGCTATGAACACTGAAGCTTTCTTT
CASVPARAGAMNTEAFF
>TRBJ1-1|.|TRBV7-8|.
TGTGCCAGCAGCTTAGCGCGTCTGGCCACTGAAGCTTTCTTT
CASSLARLATEAFF
>TRBJ2-7|.|TRBV19|.
TGTGCCAGTAGGGGGACATTCGCCGAGCAGTACTTC
CASRGTFAEQYF
>TRBJ2-7|.|TRBV5-6|.
TGTGCCAGCAGCTTCTATGACAGAGGATCCTACGAGCAGTACTTC
CASSFYDRGSYEQYF
>TRBJ1-2|.|TRBV19|.
TGTGCCAGTAGTATAGAAACAGGATCTAACTATGGCTACACCTTC
CASSIETGSNYGYTF
>TRBJ2-5|once|TRBV5-1|.
TGCGCCAGCAGCTTGGTTTCAGGGGCGCAACGAGAGACCCAGTACTTC
CASSLVSGAQRETQYF
>TRBJ2-3|.|TRBV6-1|.
TGTGCCAGCAGGGACCTCACAGATACGCAGTATTTT
CASRDLTDTQYF